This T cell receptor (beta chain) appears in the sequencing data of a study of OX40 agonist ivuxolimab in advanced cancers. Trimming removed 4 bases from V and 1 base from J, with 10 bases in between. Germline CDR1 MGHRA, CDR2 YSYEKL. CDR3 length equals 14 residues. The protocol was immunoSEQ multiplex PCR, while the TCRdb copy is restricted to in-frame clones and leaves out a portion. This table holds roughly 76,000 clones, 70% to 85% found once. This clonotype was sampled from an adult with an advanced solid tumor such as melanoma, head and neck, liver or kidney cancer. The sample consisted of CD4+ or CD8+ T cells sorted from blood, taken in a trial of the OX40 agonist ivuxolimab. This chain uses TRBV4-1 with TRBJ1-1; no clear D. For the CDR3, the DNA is TGCGCCAGCAGCCCAAGTCCGTGGAACACTGAAGCTTTCTTT. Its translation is CASSPSPWNTEAFF.